This record concerns one T cell receptor beta chain sequence. Its antigen is currently unknown. One base away lies a much larger clone, so this may be a sequencing read error. As the CDR3 is not closed by the conserved phenylalanine or tryptophan, this likely results from a read error. Using its own MiXCR run on the RACE reads, TCRdb lists one record per CDR3 protein. In the table there are some 360,000 distinct CDR3 sequences, roughly 5% of which are singletons. This sample was included in a study of human T cells and chemical hapten exposure. About the study: From small differences in pooled library volume came most of the variation in per-sample TCR yields. Study observations and caveats: With DPC sensitization, TCRs exceeding 1 in 1000 frequency showed no change.

The CDR3 extends over 13 amino acids. Germline trimming cut 6 bases from V and 12 bases from J; bases unmatched to any gene: 11. Germline loops: CDR1 SEHNR, CDR2 FQNEAQ (reference sequence). As for time point: pre-sensitization, week 0. Indicated treatment: therapeutic diphenylcyclopropenone sensitization with weekly scalp DPC. The specimen was whole blood, collected in connection with sensitization to the hapten diphenylcyclopropenone (DPC). The receptor comes from a woman aged 50 to 60 with alopecia areata. Some clones in this sample may be carry-over from other donors' samples. V gene TRBV7-9 combines with J gene TRBJ2-4; 7 bases are shared with TRBD1. DNA of the CDR3: TGTGCCAGCAGACAGATACAGGGGACAACTCAGTACATC. Residues: CASRQIQGTTQYI.